This T cell receptor (beta chain) was found in a study of T cell responses to AZD1222 COVID-19 vaccine. Notes on the study in general: Reports indicate that nearly half of spike-specific TCRs are directed at unmutated variant regions.

CDR3 length equals 12 residues. The germline V gene encodes CDR1 MDHEN and CDR2 SYDVKM. V lost 5 bases and J lost 7, with 9 bases in between. Notes on this clone: Its specificity is not known. The same CDR3 can be traced to other DNA sequences in this sample.

The method was immunoSEQ multiplex PCR; TCRdb's version includes in-frame clones alone and lacks a portion of them. This sample has over 85,000 clones; approximately 90% occur once, and the top ten carry around 3%. This TCR was recovered from an adult in good health. The source material was peripheral blood, sampled on day 0 of AZD1222 vaccination. The rearrangement links TRBV28 to TRBJ1-5; no definite D call. The CDR3 DNA reads as TGTGCCAGCAGTCTAGTCAGACAGCCCCAGCATTTT. This codes for CASSLVRQPQHF.